This T cell receptor (beta chain) appears in the sequencing data of a study of cytomegalovirus exposure and HLA in healthy donors. The wider study: Approximately 81% of 300 to 450 genotyped donors fell in the Caucasian-associated ancestry cluster.

Vbeta (60) and Jbeta (13) primers were used in the PCR. Sequencing was performed with immunoSEQ multiplex PCR; in TCRdb, only in-frame clones are kept and a portion is missing. The data hold over 150,000 clones, with 80% observed a single time. Worth noting for this clone: The antigen is undetermined.

Overall study findings and caveats: TCR beta sequences reportedly predicted most subjects' HLA-A and HLA-B alleles accurately. The authors later linked a missense DCLRE1C variant to TCR beta V- and J-gene trimming. Cytomegalovirus status, reportedly, was diagnosed with high specificity and sensitivity by the classifier.

The CDR3 spans 15 residues. V shed 3 bases and J shed 6 bases, with 15 bases lying between them. Germline V gives CDR1 SGDLS, CDR2 YYNGEE. The chain combines TRBV9 with TRBJ1-4, with D possibly TRBD1 on 5 matching bases. This TCR was sampled from a man younger than 40 in good health and CMV-seronegative. The sample consisted of PBMCs. This CDR3 reads CASSAPGGTDEKLFF. CDR3 sequence (DNA): TGTGCCAGCAGCGCGCCCGGCGGGACGGATGAAAAACTGTTTTTT.